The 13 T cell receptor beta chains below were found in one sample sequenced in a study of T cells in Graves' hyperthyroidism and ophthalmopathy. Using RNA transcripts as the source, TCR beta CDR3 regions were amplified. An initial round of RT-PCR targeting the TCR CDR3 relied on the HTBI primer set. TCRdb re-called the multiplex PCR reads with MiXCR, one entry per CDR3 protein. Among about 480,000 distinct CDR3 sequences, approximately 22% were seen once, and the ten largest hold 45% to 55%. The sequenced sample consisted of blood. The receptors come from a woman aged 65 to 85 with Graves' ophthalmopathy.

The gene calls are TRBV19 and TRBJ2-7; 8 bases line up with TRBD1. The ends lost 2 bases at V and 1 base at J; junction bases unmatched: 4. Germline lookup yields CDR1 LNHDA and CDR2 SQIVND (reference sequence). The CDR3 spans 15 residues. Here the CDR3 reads CASSIKQGVSYEQYF. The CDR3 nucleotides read TGTGCCAGTAGTATAAAACAGGGGGTTTCCTACGAGCAGTACTTC.

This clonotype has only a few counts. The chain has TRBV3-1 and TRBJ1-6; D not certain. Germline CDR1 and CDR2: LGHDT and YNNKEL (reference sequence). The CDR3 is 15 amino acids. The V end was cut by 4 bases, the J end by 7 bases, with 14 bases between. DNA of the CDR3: TGTGCCAGCAGCCCGTCGGAGGGTCTAAATTCACCCCTCCACTTT. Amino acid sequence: CASSPSEGLNSPLHF.

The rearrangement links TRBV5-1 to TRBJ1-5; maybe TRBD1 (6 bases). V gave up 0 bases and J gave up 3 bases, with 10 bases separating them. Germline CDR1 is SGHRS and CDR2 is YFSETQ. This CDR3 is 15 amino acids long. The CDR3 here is CASSLAGGLNQPQHF. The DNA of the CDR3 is TGCGCCAGCAGCTTGGCTGGGGGGCTCAATCAGCCCCAGCATTTT.

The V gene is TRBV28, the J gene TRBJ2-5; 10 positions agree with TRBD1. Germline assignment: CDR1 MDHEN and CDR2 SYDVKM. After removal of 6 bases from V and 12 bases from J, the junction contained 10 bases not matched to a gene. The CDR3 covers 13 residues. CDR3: CASSQGQGVAEYF. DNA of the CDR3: TGTGCCAGCAGCCAAGGACAGGGGGTGGCTGAGTACTTC.

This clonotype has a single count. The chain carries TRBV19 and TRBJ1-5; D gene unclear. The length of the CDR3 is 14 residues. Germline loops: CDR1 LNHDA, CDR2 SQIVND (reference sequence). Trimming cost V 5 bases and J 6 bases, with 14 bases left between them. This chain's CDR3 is CASSVNMAGQPQHF. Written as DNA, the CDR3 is TGTGCCAGTAGTGTTAACATGGCGGGTCAGCCCCAGCATTTT.

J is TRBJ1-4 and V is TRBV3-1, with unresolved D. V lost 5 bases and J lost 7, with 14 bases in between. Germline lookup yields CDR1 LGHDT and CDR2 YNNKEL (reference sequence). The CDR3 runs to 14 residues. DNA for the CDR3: TGTGCCAGCAGCACCTCGGGTGTGAGTGAAAAACTGTTTTTT. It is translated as CASSTSGVSEKLFF.

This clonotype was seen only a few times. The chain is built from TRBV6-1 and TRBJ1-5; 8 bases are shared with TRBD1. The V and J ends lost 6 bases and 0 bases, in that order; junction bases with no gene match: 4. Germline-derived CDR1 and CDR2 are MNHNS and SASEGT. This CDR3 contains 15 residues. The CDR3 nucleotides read TGTGCCAGCAGGAAGACAGGGGATAGCAATCAGCCCCAGCATTTT. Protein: CASRKTGDSNQPQHF.

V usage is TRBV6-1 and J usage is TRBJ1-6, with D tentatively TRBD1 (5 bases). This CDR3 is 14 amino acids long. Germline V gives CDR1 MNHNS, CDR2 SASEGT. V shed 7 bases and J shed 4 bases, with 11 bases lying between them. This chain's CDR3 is CASTRAGYNSPLHF. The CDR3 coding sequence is TGTGCCAGCACTAGGGCAGGGTATAATTCACCCCTCCACTTT.

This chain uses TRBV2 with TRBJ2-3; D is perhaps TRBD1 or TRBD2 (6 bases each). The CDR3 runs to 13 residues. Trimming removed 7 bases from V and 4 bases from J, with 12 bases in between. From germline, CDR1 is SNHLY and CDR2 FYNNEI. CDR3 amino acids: CASNLGGPDTQYF. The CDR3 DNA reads TGTGCCAGCAACCTAGGGGGGCCAGATACGCAGTATTTT. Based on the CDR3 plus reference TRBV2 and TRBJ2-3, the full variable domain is EPEVTQTPSHQVTQMGQEVILRCVPISNHLYFYWYRQILGQKVEFLVSFYNNEISEKSEIFDDQFSVERPDGSNFTLKIRSTKLEDSAMYFCASNLGGPDTQYFGPGTRLTVL.

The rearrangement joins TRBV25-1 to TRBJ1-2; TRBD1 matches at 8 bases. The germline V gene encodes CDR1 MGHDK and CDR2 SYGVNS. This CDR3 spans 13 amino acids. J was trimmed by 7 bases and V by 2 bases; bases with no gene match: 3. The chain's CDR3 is CASSEPGGSGYTF. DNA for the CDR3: TGTGCCAGCAGTGAACCAGGGGGCAGTGGCTACACCTTC.

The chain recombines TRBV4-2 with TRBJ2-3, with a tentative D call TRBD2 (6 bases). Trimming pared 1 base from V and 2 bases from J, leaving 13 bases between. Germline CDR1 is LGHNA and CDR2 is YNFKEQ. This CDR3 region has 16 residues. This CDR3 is CASSQGAGLSTDTQYF. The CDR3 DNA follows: TGTGCCAGCAGCCAAGGCGCGGGACTCTCCACAGATACGCAGTATTTT.

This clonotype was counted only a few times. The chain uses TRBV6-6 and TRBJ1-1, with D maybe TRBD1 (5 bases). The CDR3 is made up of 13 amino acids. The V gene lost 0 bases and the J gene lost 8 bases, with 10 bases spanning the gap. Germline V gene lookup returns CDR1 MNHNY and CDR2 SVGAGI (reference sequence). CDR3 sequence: CASSYSGAFEAFF. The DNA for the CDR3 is TGTGCCAGCAGTTACTCCGGGGCATTCGAAGCTTTCTTT.

CDR3 loop: CSAPGTGVETQYF. DNA for the CDR3: TGCAGTGCACCCGGGACAGGGGTGGAGACCCAGTACTTC. This rearrangement joins TRBV20-1 to TRBJ2-5; 10 bases map to TRBD1. This CDR3 has 13 amino acids. Germline CDR1 DFQATT, CDR2 SNEGSKA (reference sequence). With 6 bases clipped from V and 5 bases from J, the junction kept 6 bases outside the gene matches.